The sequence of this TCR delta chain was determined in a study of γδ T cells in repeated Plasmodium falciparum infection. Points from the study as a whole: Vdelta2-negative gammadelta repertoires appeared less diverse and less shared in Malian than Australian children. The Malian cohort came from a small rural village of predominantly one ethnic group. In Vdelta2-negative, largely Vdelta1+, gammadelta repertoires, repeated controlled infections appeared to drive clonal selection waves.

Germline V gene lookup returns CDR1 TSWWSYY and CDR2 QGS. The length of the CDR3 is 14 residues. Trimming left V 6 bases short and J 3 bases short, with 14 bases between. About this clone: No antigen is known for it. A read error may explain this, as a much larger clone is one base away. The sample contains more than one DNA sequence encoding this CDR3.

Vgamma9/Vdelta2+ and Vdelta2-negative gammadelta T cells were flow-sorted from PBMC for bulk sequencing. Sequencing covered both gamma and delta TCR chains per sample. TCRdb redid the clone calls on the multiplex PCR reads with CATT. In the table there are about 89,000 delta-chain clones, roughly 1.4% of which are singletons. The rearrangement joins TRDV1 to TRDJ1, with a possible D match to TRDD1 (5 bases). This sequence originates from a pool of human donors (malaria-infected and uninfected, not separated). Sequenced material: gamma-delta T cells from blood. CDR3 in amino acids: CALGEILRPDKLIF. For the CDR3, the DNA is TGTGCTCTTGGTGAAATCTTGAGGCCCGATAAACTCATCTTT.